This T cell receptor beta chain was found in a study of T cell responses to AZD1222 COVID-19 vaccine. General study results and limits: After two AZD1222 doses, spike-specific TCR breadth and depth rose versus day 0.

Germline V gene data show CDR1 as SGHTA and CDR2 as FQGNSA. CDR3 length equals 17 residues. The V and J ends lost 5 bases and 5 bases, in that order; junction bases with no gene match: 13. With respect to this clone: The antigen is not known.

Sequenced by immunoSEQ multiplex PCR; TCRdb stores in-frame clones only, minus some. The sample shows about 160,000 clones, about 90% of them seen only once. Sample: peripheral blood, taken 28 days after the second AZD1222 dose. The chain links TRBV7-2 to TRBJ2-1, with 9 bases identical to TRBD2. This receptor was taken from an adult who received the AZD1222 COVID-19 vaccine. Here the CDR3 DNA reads TGTGCCAGCAGCCTAGAGACTAGCGGAGGGGGTAACAATGAGCAGTTCTTC. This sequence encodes CASSLETSGGGNNEQFF.